The clone carrying this T cell receptor beta chain has more than one count but fewer than ten. This entry belongs to a study of blood T cell repertoires in COVID-19. Study as a whole: The study drew acute and convalescent COVID-19 samples from the United States, Italy and Spain. Sources were T cells, B-cell-depleted T cells, or PBMCs; the material itself was cDNA or gDNA.

The CDR3 has 11 amino acids. Trimming cost V 3 bases and J 6 bases, with 4 bases left between them. Per the germline V gene, CDR1 is ENHRY and CDR2 is SYGVKD. Methods used by the authors: Researchers report that nucleated cell counts were estimated from reference gene primer amplification. TCRdb's table, derived via immunoSEQ multiplex PCR, lists solely in-frame clones and lacks some. Clone size and V and J calls were adopted from that table, with D and trimming inferred from the DNA. Of fewer than 30,000 clones listed, over 75% are singletons. This clonotype was obtained from a human donor in a cohort sampled during active COVID-19. What was sequenced was peripheral blood. V and J are TRBV10-3 and TRBJ2-3; D is unresolved. The CDR3 here is CAISDLDTQYF. CDR3 coding DNA: TGTGCCATCAGTGATCTGGATACGCAGTATTTT.